These 18 T cell receptor beta chains were sequenced from one sample in a study of blood T cell repertoires in COVID-19. Method: immunoSEQ multiplex PCR; TCRdb's copy keeps in-frame clones and lacks some. The sample records approximately 280,000 clones, 70% to 90% being singletons. Sequenced: peripheral blood. The source is a woman between 25 and 40 years old who had recovered from COVID-19.

This clone was recorded a few times. V and J are TRBV12-5 and TRBJ1-5; D remains ambiguous. Germline loops: CDR1 LGHNT, CDR2 FRNRAP. Deletions cut 0 bases from V and 2 bases from J, with 5 bases between. CDR3 length: 14 residues. For the CDR3, the DNA is TGTGCTAGTGGTTTGGTACCGGGCAATCAGCCCCAGCATTTT. Translation: CASGLVPGNQPQHF.

The chain joins TRBV10-2 to TRBJ2-2; 7 bases are shared with TRBD2. In germline, CDR1 is WSHSY, CDR2 SAAADI. The junction had 10 bases not matched to a gene; V was cut back by 3 bases and J by 3 bases. The CDR3 extends over 17 amino acids. The CDR3 nucleotides read TGCGCCAGCAGTGACACATCTGGCGGGAGAGACACCGGGGAGCTGTTTTTT. This sequence encodes CASSDTSGGRDTGELFF.

The chain is built from TRBV19 and TRBJ2-7, with 8 nucleotides matching TRBD1. The J segment lost 5 bases and the V segment lost 8 bases, leaving 5 bases of the junction unmatched. The germline CDR1 and CDR2 sequences are LNHDA and SQIVND (reference sequence). The CDR3 is made up of 12 amino acids. The CDR3 DNA reads TGTGCCAGTGGACAGGGTGTCCACGAGCAGTACTTC. Translating it yields CASGQGVHEQYF.

V is TRBV6-5 and J is TRBJ2-1; D is unclear. Germline V gene data show CDR1 as MNHEY and CDR2 as SVGAGI. Trimming left V 7 bases short and J 8 bases short, with 9 bases between. The length of the CDR3 is 11 residues. CDR3 bases: TGTGCCAGCACGAATAGTCATGAGCAGTTCTTC. Residues: CASTNSHEQFF.

This chain joins TRBV30 and TRBJ1-1, with 11 bases that match TRBD1. V trimming: 5 bases; J trimming: 2 bases; junction bases outside the gene matches: 1. The germline CDR1 and CDR2 sequences are GTSNPN and SVGIG (reference sequence). The CDR3 has 13 amino acids. The CDR3 DNA reads as TGTGCCTGGGGGACAGGGGGAAACACTGAAGCTTTCTTT. Encoded protein: CAWGTGGNTEAFF.

The chain links TRBV14 to TRBJ2-4; D gene uncertain. The CDR3 is 13 residues long. Germline-derived CDR1 and CDR2 are SGHDN and FVKESK. Trimming shortened V by 1 base and J by 6 bases, and 7 bases separated the two germline ends. CDR3 nucleotide sequence: TGTGCCAGCAGCCAAGTACATGGAAACATTCAGTACTTC. Encoded protein: CASSQVHGNIQYF.

The chain carries TRBV10-2 and TRBJ1-5, with a tentative D call TRBD1 (5 bases). Germline CDR1 is WSHSY and CDR2 is SAAADI. CDR3 length: 14 amino acids. The ends were cut back, 9 bases at V and 2 bases at J, with 14 bases in the middle. This CDR3 reads CASHPGWGNQPQHF. CDR3 bases: TGCGCCAGTCACCCAGGGTGGGGCAATCAGCCCCAGCATTTT.

This rearrangement joins TRBV5-4 to TRBJ2-1; 8 nucleotides agree with TRBD2. The CDR3 has 15 amino acids. Germline assignment: CDR1 SGHNT and CDR2 YYREEE (reference sequence). J gave up 5 bases and V 5 bases, and 9 bases lay outside the gene matches. The CDR3 DNA is TGTGCCAGCAGGAATCCCGGGACTAGAGACAATGAGCAGTTCTTC. Its translation: CASRNPGTRDNEQFF.

The chain combines TRBV6-5 with TRBJ1-6; D remains unclear. This CDR3 is 16 amino acids long. Germline-derived CDR1 and CDR2 are MNHEY and SVGAGI. The germline V and J ends were trimmed by 0 bases and 9 bases, with 15 bases remaining between them. The CDR3 here is CASSYSIRGRGSPLHF. DNA of the CDR3: TGTGCCAGCAGTTACTCGATACGGGGTCGGGGTTCACCCCTCCACTTT.

The chain employs TRBV9 and TRBJ1-2; D may be TRBD1 (6 bases). The V gene's germline CDR1 is SGDLS and CDR2 YYNGEE. The CDR3 covers 13 residues. Trimming removed 3 bases from V and 5 bases from J, with 11 bases in between. The CDR3 loop is CASSERDTYGYTF. CDR3 DNA: TGTGCCAGCAGCGAGAGGGACACTTATGGCTACACCTTC.

This chain joins TRBV4-3 and TRBJ2-7, with D maybe TRBD1 (6 bases). V gave up 3 bases and J gave up 4 bases, with 13 bases separating them. This CDR3 is 14 amino acids long. Germline lookup yields CDR1 LGHNA and CDR2 YSLEER. The CDR3 sequence: CASSHGPGAYEQYF. In DNA, the CDR3 is TGCGCCAGCAGCCATGGTCCAGGGGCGTACGAGCAGTACTTC.

The chain has TRBV18 and TRBJ2-5; D is possibly TRBD2 (6 bases). The CDR3 has 13 amino acids. Germline V CDR1 and CDR2: KGHSH, LQKENI. V gave up 4 bases and J gave up 2 bases, with 8 bases separating them. Here the CDR3 reads CASSQLAQETQYF. The CDR3 bases are TGTGCCAGCTCACAACTAGCTCAAGAGACCCAGTACTTC.

The J gene is TRBJ1-2, the V gene TRBV2, with D maybe TRBD1 (6 bases). CDR3 size: 12 residues. V shed 8 bases and J shed 6 bases, with 13 bases lying between them. The V gene's germline CDR1 is SNHLY and CDR2 FYNNEI. The CDR3, as DNA: TGTGCCAGCGGAACAGGGTTCAATGGCTACACCTTC. Its translation is CASGTGFNGYTF.

The chain links TRBV12-5 to TRBJ1-2, with 9 bases fitting TRBD1. V lost 7 bases, J lost 4 bases, and 4 bases stayed unmatched. Germline CDR1 reads LGHNT; CDR2 reads FRNRAP. This CDR3 is 13 amino acids long. For the CDR3, the DNA is TGTGCTAGTGCCCTGGACAGGGGCTATGGCTACACCTTC. It encodes CASALDRGYGYTF.

This clone was detected once. The chain links TRBV7-2 to TRBJ1-3, with D possibly being TRBD1 (6 bases). Looked up from germline, CDR1 is SGHTA and CDR2 is FQGNSA. The CDR3 is 15 residues long. The V end lost 4 bases, the J end lost 4 bases, and 14 bases lay between the germline ends. The chain's CDR3 is CASSSRGSLGNTIYF. CDR3 DNA: TGTGCCAGCAGCTCCAGGGGCTCGTTGGGAAACACCATATATTTT.

This clone appeared a single time. The rearrangement links TRBV27 to TRBJ2-2; no definite D call. The ends were cut back, 2 bases at V and 4 bases at J, with 8 bases in the middle. The CDR3 consists of 14 residues. Germline V gene lookup returns CDR1 MNHEY and CDR2 SMNVEV (reference sequence). Here the CDR3 DNA reads TGTGCCAGCAGTTTAAGGAGACTCACCGGGGAGCTGTTTTTT. This sequence encodes CASSLRRLTGELFF.

The rearrangement joins TRBV6-2 or TRBV6-3 to TRBJ2-1; possible D gene TRBD2, 6 bases. Trimming left V 2 bases short and J 9 bases short, with 17 bases between. Germline CDR1 and CDR2: MNHEY and SVGEGT. CDR3 length: 15 residues. Written as DNA, the CDR3 is TGTGCCAGCAGTTACGCGGGCTCCCGGGAGCTTGAGCAGTTCTTC. Its translation is CASSYAGSRELEQFF.

The chain links TRBV3-1 (or the pseudogene TRBV3-2) to TRBJ2-2; TRBD1 matches 7 bases. J lost 4 bases, V lost 3 bases, and 8 bases had no gene match. Germline CDR1 is LGHDT and CDR2 is YNNKEL (reference sequence). The CDR3 has 16 amino acids. The CDR3, as DNA: TGTGCCAGCAGCCACACAGGGGAGAAAACCACCGGGGAGCTGTTTTTT. It codes for CASSHTGEKTTGELFF.